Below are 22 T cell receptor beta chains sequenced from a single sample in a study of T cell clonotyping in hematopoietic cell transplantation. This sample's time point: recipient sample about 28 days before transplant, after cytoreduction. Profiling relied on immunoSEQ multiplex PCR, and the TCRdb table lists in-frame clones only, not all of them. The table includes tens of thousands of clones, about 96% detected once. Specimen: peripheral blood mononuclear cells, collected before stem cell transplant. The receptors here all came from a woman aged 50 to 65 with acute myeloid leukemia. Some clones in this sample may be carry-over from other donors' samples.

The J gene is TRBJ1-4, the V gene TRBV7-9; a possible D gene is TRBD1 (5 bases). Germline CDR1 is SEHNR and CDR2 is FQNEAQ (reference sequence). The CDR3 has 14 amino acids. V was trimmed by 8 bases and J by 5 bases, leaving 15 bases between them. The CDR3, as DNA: TGTGCCAGCCAGCGGGACGCACGAAATGAAAAACTGTTTTTT. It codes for CASQRDARNEKLFF.

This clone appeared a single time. The CDR3 protein is CASSLGGGRGYTF. DNA for the CDR3: TGTGCCAGCAGCTTAGGGGGGGGGCGAGGCTACACCTTC. The J gene is TRBJ1-2, the V gene TRBV7-2; D may be TRBD1 (6 bases). Germline V CDR1 and CDR2: SGHTA, FQGNSA. The CDR3 contains 13 residues. Trimming took off 1 base at V and 8 bases at J, with 11 bases between the two ends.

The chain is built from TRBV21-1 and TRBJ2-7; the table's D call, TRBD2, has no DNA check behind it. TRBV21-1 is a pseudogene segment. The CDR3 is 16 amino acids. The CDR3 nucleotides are TGTGCCAGCAGCAAAGATCCGGGATACGTAGGCTACGAGCAGTACTTC. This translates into CASSKDPGYVGYEQYF.

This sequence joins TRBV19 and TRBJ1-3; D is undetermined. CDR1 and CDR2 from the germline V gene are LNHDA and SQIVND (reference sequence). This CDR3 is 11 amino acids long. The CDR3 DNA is TGTGTCATGTCCTCTGGAAACACCATATATTTT. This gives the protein CVMSSGNTIYF. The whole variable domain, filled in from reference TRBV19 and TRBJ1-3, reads DGGITQSPKYLFRKEGQNVTLSCEQNLNHDAMYWYRQDPGQGLRLIYYSQIVNDFQKGDIAEGYSVSREKKESFPLTVTSAQKNPTAFYLCVMSSGNTIYFGEGSWLTVV.

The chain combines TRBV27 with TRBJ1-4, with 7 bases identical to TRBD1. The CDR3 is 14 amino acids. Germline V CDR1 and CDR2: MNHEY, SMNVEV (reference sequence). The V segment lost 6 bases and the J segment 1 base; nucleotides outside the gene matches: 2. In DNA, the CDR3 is TGTGCCAGCAGGAGACAGGGAACTAATGAAAAACTGTTTTTT. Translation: CASRRQGTNEKLFF.

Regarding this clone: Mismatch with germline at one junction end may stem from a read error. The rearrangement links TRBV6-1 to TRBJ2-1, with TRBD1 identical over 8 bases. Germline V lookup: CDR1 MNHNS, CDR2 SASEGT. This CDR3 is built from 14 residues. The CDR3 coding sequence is TGTGCCGGTCTGGGGGCAGGGGGCTACAGTGAGCAGTTCTTC. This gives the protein CAGLGAGGYSEQFF.

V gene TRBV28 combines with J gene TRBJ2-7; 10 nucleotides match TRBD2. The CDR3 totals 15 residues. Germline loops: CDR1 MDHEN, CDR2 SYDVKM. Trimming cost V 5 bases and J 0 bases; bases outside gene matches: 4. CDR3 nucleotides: TGTGCCAGCAGTCCAGCGGGAGGGGCCTCCTACGAGCAGTACTTC. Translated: CASSPAGGASYEQYF.

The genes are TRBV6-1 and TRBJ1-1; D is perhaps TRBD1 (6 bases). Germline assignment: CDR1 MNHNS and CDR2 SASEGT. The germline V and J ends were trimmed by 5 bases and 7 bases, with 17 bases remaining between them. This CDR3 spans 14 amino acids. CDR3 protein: CASSSPGQAYEAFF. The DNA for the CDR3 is TGTGCCAGCAGTTCCCCGGGACAAGCTTATGAAGCTTTCTTT.

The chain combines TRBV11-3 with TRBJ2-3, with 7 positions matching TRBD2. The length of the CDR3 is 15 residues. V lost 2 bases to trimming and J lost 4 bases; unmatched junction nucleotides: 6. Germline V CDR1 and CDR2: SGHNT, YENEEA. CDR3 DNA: TGTGCCAGCAGCTTATCTAGCGGTTATGCAGATACGCAGTATTTT. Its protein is CASSLSSGYADTQYF.

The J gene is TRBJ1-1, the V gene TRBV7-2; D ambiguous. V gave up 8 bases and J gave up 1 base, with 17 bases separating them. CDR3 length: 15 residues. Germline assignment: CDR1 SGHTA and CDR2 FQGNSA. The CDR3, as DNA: TGTGCCAGCCTAAGAGGGAGCACGGAGAACACTGAAGCTTTCTTT. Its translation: CASLRGSTENTEAFF.

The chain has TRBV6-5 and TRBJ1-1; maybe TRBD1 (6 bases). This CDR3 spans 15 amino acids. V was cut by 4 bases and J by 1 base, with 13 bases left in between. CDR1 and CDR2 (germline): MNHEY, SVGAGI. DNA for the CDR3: TGTGCCAGCAGTTCGGGCCGGGGACAGAACACTGAAGCTTTCTTT. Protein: CASSSGRGQNTEAFF.

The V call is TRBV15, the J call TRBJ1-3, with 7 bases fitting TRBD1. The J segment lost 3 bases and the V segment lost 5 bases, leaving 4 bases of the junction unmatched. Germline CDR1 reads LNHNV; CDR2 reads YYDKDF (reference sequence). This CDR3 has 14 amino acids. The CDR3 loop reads CATSLDRDGNTIYF. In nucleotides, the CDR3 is TGTGCCACCAGCCTTGACAGGGATGGAAACACCATATATTTT.

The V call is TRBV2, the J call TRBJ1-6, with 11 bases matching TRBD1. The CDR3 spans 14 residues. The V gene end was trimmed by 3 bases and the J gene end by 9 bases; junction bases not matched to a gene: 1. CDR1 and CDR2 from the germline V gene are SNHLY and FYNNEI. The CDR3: CASSEGTGGSPLHF. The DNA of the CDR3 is TGTGCCAGCAGTGAGGGGACAGGGGGTTCACCCCTCCACTTT.

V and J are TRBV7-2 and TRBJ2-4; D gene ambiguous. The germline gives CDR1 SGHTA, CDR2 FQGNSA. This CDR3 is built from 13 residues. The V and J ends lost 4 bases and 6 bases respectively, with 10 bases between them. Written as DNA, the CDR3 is TGTGCCAGCAGCTACGTGCAGAGAAACATTCAGTACTTC. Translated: CASSYVQRNIQYF.

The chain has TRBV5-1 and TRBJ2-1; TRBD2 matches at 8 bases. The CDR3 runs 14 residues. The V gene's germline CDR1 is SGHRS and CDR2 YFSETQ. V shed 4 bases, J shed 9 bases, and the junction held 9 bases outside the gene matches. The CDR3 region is CASSAGGSVGEQFF. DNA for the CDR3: TGCGCCAGCAGCGCGGGAGGATCGGTCGGTGAGCAGTTCTTC.

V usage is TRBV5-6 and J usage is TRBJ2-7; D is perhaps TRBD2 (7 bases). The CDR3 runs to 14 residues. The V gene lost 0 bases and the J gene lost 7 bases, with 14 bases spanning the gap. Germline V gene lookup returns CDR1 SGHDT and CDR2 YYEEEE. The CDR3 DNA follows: TGTGCCAGCAGCTTGGCGGGGGGCGGGGAAGAGCAGTACTTC. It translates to CASSLAGGGEEQYF.

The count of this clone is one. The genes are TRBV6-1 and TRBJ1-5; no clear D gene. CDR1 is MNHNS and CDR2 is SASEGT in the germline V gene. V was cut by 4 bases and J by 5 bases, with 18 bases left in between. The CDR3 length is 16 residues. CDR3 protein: CASSGRSVGGYQPQHF. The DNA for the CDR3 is TGTGCCAGCAGTGGACGATCAGTGGGCGGATATCAGCCCCAGCATTTT.

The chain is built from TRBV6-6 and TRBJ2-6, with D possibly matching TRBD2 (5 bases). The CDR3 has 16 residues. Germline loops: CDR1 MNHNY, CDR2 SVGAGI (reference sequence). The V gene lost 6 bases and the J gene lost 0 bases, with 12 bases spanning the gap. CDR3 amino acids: CASSPGKLSGANVLTF. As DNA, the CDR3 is TGTGCCAGCAGCCCCGGGAAACTCTCTGGGGCCAACGTCCTGACTTTC.

CDR3 nucleotide sequence: TGTGCCAGCAGCTTAGGGGAAAGGACACCGGCTTTCTTT. Translating it yields CASSLGERTPAFF. The chain uses TRBV11-1 and TRBJ1-1; tentatively, D is TRBD1 (5 bases). The germline gives CDR1 SGHAT, CDR2 FQDESV (reference sequence). V was shortened by 1 base and J by 11 bases, with 14 bases between the two germline ends. CDR3 size: 13 residues.

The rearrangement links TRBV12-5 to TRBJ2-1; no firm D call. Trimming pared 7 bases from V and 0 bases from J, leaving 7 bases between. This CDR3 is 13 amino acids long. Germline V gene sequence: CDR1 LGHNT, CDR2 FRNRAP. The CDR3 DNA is TGTGCTAGTGCAGCGAGCTCCTACAATGAGCAGTTCTTC. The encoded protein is CASAASSYNEQFF.

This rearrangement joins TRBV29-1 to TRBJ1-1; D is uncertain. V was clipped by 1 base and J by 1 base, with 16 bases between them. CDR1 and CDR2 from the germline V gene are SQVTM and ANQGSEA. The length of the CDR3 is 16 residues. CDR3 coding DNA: TGCAGCGTTGAAGGAAGGTCAGGAACTACGAACACTGAAGCTTTCTTT. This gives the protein CSVEGRSGTTNTEAFF.

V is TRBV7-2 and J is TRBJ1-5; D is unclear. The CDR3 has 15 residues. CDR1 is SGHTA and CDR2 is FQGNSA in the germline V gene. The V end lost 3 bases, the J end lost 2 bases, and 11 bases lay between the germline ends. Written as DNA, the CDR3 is TGTGCCAGCAGCTTTTTGGGAGGCGGCAATCAGCCCCAGCATTTT. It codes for CASSFLGGGNQPQHF.